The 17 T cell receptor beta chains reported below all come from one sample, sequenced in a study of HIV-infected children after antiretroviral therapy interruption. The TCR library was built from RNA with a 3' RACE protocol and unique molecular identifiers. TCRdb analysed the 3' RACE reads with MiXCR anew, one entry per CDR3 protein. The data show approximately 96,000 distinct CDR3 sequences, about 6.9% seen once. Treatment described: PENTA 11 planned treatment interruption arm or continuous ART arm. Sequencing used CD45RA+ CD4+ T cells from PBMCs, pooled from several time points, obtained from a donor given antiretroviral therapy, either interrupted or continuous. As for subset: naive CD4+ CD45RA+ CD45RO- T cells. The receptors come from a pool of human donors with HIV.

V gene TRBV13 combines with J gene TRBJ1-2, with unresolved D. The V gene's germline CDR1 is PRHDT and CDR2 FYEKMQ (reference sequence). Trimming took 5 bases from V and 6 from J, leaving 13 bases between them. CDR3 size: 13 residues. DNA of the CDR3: TGTGCCAGCAGCCGAGAGACGGGGAATGGCTACACCTTC. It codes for CASSRETGNGYTF.

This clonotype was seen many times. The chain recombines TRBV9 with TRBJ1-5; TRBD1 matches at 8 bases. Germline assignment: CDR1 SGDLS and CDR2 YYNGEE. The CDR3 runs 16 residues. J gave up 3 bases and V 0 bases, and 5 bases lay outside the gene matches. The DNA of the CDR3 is TGTGCCAGCAGCGTAGGGCAGGGGGCGGACAATCAGCCCCAGCATTTT. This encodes CASSVGQGADNQPQHF.

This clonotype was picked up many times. CDR3 protein: CASSQALAGTYEQYF. CDR3 sequence (DNA): TGTGCCAGCAGCCAAGCTCTAGCGGGGACCTACGAGCAGTACTTC. The chain carries TRBV3-1 and TRBJ2-7; 9 nucleotides line up with TRBD2. The J segment lost 2 bases and the V segment lost 1 base, leaving 3 bases of the junction unmatched. The CDR3 totals 15 residues. The V gene's germline CDR1 is LGHDT and CDR2 YNNKEL (reference sequence).

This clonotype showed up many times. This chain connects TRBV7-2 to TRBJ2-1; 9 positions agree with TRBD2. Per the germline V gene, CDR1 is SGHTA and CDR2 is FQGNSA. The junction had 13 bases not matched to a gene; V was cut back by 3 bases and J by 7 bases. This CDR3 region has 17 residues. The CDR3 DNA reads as TGTGCCAGCAGCTTTTTTCTAGCGGGGCCAAGAGGGAATGAGCAGTTCTTC. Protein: CASSFFLAGPRGNEQFF.

CDR3 loop: CASRYQTQPEAFF. The CDR3 bases are TGTGCCAGCAGGTACCAGACGCAGCCTGAAGCTTTCTTT. The rearrangement joins TRBV6-2 or TRBV6-3 to TRBJ1-1; D unclear. Trimming removed 6 bases at V and 6 bases at J, with 14 bases between. The CDR3 extends over 13 amino acids. Germline V gene data show CDR1 as MNHEY and CDR2 as SVGEGT.

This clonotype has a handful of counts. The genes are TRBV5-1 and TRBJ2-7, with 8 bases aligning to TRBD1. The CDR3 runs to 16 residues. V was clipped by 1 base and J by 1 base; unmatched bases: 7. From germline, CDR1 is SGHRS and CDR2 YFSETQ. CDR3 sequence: CASSLSGTGDSYEQYF. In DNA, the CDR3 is TGCGCCAGCAGCTTGTCTGGGACAGGTGATTCCTACGAGCAGTACTTC.

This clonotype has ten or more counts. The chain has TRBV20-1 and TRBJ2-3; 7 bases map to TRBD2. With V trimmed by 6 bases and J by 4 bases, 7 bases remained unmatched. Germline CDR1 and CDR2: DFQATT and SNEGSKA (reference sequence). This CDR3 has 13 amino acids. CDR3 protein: CSAPTSSPDTQYF. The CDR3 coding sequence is TGCAGTGCACCGACTAGCTCGCCAGATACGCAGTATTTT.

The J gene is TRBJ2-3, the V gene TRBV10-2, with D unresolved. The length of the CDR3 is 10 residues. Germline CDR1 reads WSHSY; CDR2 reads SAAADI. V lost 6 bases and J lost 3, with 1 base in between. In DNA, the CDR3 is TGCGCCAGCAGGACAGATACGCAGTATTTT. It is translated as CASRTDTQYF.

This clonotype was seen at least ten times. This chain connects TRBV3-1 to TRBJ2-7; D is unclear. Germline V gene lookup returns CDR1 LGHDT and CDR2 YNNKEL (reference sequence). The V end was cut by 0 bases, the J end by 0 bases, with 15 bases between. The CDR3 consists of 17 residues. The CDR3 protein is CASSQEIYRALSYEQYF. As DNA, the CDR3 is TGTGCCAGCAGCCAAGAGATCTATCGGGCCCTCTCCTACGAGCAGTACTTC.

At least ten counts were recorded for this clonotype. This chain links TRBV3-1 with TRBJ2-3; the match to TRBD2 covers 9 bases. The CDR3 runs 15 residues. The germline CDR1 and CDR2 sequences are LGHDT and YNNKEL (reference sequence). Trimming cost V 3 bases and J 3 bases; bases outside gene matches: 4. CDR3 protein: CASSQSGRFTDTQYF. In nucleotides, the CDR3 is TGTGCCAGCAGCCAGAGCGGGAGGTTTACAGATACGCAGTATTTT.

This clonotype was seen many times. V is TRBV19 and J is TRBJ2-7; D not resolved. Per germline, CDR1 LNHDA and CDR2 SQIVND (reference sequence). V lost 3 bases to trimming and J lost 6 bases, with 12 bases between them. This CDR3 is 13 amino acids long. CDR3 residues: CASSITSLFEQYF. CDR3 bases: TGTGCCAGTAGTATTACCAGTCTCTTCGAGCAGTACTTC.

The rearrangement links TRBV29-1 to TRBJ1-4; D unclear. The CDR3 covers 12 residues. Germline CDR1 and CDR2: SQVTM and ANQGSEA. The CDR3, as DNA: TGCAGTTGTCAAGCTAGGACCGAAAAACTGTTTTTT. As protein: CSCQARTEKLFF.

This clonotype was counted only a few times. The CDR3 DNA sequence: TGTGCCAGCAGCGAAACAGAGGGTGGATATGTGTACACTGAAGCTTTCTTT. Its translation: CASSETEGGYVYTEAFF. The chain carries TRBV6-5 and TRBJ1-1; D call uncertain. The CDR3 loop spans 17 amino acids. Germline CDR1 is MNHEY and CDR2 is SVGAGI. V lost 6 bases and J lost 3, with 23 bases in between.

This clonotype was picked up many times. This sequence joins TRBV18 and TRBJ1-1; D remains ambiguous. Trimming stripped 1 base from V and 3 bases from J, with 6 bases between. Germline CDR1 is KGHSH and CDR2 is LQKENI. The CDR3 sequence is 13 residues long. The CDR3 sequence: CASSPQQHTEAFF. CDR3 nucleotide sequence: TGTGCCAGCTCACCACAACAACACACTGAAGCTTTCTTT.

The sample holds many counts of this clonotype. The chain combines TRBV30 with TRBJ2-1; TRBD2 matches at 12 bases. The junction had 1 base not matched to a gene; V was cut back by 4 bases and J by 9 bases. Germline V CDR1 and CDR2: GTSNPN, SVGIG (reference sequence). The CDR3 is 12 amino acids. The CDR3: CAWKGLAGEQFF. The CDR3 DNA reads TGTGCCTGGAAGGGACTAGCGGGTGAGCAGTTCTTC.

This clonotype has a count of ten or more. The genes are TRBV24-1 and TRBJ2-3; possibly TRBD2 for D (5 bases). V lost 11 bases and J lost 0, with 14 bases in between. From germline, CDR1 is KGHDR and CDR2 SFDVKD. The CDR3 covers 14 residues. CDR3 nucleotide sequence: TGTGCCATAGGCGGAGCGGATAGCACAGATACGCAGTATTTT. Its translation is CAIGGADSTDTQYF.

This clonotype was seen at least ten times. The CDR3 nucleotides read TGTGCCAGCAGTTTACCGGGGAGCACAGATACGCAGTATTTT. Its translation: CASSLPGSTDTQYF. J is TRBJ2-3 and V is TRBV12-3 or TRBV12-4; TRBD2 might be the D (5 bases). This CDR3 contains 14 residues. V lost 2 bases and J lost 0, with 6 bases in between.